This section outlines one T cell receptor beta chain sequence together with its context. Its antigen remains unidentified. No much larger clone is present one base from it, and per-base qualities are unavailable. The immunoSEQ Assay was used to sequence TCR beta CDR3 regions from DNA. From the authors' description of their analysis: To compute T cell density, TCR beta template counts were normalized to usable DNA, which was estimated by amplifying housekeeping genes. Using the preseqR package, richness was estimated by extrapolating to 120,000 templates for tissue samples and 400,000 templates for PBMC samples. Clonality was taken to be one minus Pielou's evenness. Tissue-enriched TCRs were identified through differential abundance testing performed on productive amino-acid clonotypes, with a minimum total count of 5 and an alpha of 0.1. Repertoire overlap between compartments was quantified with the Jaccard Index and Morisita Overlap Index. GLIPH grouped TCR beta CDR3s together with public tetramer-defined viral CDR3s, and a viral motif had to include at least three viral sequences and show V-gene enrichment. In its TCRdb copy, this immuneACCESS table keeps in-frame sequences only and misses some clones. Where compared with another copy, unresolved V genes explain less than half of these, and the others have no known cause. That table supplies the V and J calls and clone size; D and trimming were determined from the DNA. This sample lists roughly 71,000 clones; roughly nine tenths were detected once. Roughly a fifth of the sample belongs to the ten largest clones.

This sample was included in a study of T cells in localized non-small cell lung cancer (dated by TCRdb to the early 2020s). The study in broad terms: The study examined T cell repertoires in approximately 240 patients with early-stage NSCLC and compared tumors with uninvolved tumor-adjacent lungs. The cohort comprised under 250 treatment-naïve NSCLC patients with resected, localized lung tumors. Of the NSCLC patients, about 130 were male and about 97 were female, and the mean age was around 70 years. The research as a whole found: Longer overall survival was associated with higher T cell density in blood, whereas shorter survival was associated with higher clonality in adjacent lung. Because of the exploratory design, TCR variables were selected using unadjusted p-values without false-discovery rate correction. Uninvolved tumor-adjacent lung showed the highest T cell clonality, higher than tumor, which suggests more focused antigenic responses in the uninvolved tumor-adjacent lung. Of the top 100 tumor clones, a median of roughly 56 were detected in paired uninvolved adjacent lung; about 26 were also among that lung's top 100. Because multi-region sequencing of the tumors was not done, intratumor heterogeneity could not be ruled out.

At diagnosis, peripheral blood, uninvolved tumor-adjacent lung and tumor were collected and were preserved as a mix of fresh-frozen and FFPE material. Blood samples were analyzed as peripheral blood mononuclear cells for TCR repertoire profiling. Trimming costs V 8 bases and J 0 bases, and their ends lie 7 bases apart. Looking up the germline V gene yields CDR1 MRHNA and CDR2 SNTAGT. Inclusive of the bounding cysteine and phenylalanine, the CDR3 is 13 residues long. The sequence is cut down to CDR3 DNA, 39 bases in frame from base 1. The sequence joins TRBV6-4 to TRBJ1-4, with an unclear D gene assignment. The clonotype was recovered from a male donor aged 60 or over with stage III squamous cell lung carcinoma. The specimen comprised peripheral blood, sampled before any cancer treatment. The CDR3 protein: CASPRTTNEKLFF. In nucleotide form, the sequence is TGTGCCAGCCCTCGGACAACTAATGAAAAACTGTTTTTT.